This T cell receptor beta chain originates from a study of blood T cell repertoires in COVID-19. Study background: Sites in the United States, Italy and Spain provided acute and convalescent COVID-19 samples. The analysed material was cDNA or gDNA that came from T cells, B-cell-depleted T cells, or PBMCs.

Generated by immunoSEQ multiplex PCR, the TCRdb table keeps only in-frame clones and is missing some. The table lists 150,000 to 200,000 clones, around 85% of them singletons. In germline, CDR1 is SGHTA, CDR2 FQGNSA. The CDR3 length is 17 residues. V was shortened by 3 bases and J by 9 bases, with 24 bases between the two germline ends. V is TRBV7-2 and J is TRBJ2-1; possibly TRBD1 for D (7 bases). The sequenced material came from peripheral blood. This sequence originates from a human donor with acute or convalescent COVID-19. The donor label of this sample is uncertain. The CDR3 DNA reads as TGTGCCAGCAGCTTCGTAGGGGGGACAGCCGGTACCAGTGAGCAGTTCTTC. Translation: CASSFVGGTAGTSEQFF. The full variable domain, its missing parts supplied by reference TRBV7-2 and TRBJ2-1, is GAGVSQSPSNKVTEKGKDVELRCDPISGHTALYWYRQSLGQGLEFLIYFQGNSAPDKSGLPSDRFSAERTGGSVSTLTIQRTQQEDSAVYLCASSFVGGTAGTSEQFFGPGTRLTVL.